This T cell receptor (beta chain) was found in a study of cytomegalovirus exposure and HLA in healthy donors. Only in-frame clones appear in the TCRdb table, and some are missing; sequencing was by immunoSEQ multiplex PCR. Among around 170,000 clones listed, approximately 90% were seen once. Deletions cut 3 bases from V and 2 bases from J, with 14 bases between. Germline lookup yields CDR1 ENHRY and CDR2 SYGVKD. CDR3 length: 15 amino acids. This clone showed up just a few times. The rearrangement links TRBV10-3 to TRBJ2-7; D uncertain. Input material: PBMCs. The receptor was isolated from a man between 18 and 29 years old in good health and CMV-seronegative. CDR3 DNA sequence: TGTGCCATCAGTGAAGATATCCAAAACACCTACGAGCAGTACTTC. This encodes CAISEDIQNTYEQYF.